This T cell receptor beta chain was identified in a study of blood T cells in healthy people across ages. Trimming took 5 bases from V and 6 from J, leaving 13 bases between them. Looked up from germline, CDR1 is SGHTA and CDR2 is FQGTGA. The CDR3 is 13 residues long. The donors, aged roughly 6 to 100, were healthy Caucasians from Russia. This clonotype was seen many times. A J-beta primer mix and a sample-barcoded 5' primer were used in a second PCR of about 6 to 12 cycles. TCRdb reprocessed the 5' RACE reads with MiXCR, giving one entry per CDR3 protein. The sample contains hundreds of thousands of distinct CDR3 sequences, about 25% of which appear only once. The data also belong to a second study, concerning T cells of mothers and their children. As reported in that work: Donors were a few healthy Caucasian mothers and their six children. Each mother yielded more than 9 million TCR beta CDR3 reads. Each child yielded a few million reads.

This TCR was sampled from a boy younger than 18 in good health. V and J are TRBV7-3 and TRBJ2-5, with D perhaps TRBD1 (5 bases). The specimen was blood. This chain's CDR3 is CASSPNVGQTQYF. The CDR3, as DNA: TGTGCCAGCAGCCCCAACGTGGGGCAGACCCAGTACTTC.